A single sample is the source of the 25 T cell receptor beta chains below, sequenced in a study of blood T cell repertoires in COVID-19. The assay was immunoSEQ multiplex PCR, and TCRdb's table has in-frame clones only and misses some. The profile shows around 100,000 clones, roughly 87% of them singletons. Sequencing used peripheral blood. These receptors were taken from a woman in her fifties or sixties with COVID-19, enrolled during active disease.

The chain has TRBV3-1 (or the pseudogene TRBV3-2) and TRBJ2-5, with TRBD2 identical over 11 bases. Per the germline V gene, CDR1 is LGHDT and CDR2 is YNNKEL (reference sequence). This CDR3 comprises 17 residues. The V gene end was trimmed by 0 bases and the J gene end by 5 bases; junction bases not matched to a gene: 8. The CDR3 is CASSQDWPSGGRETQYF. DNA of the CDR3: TGTGCCAGCAGCCAAGACTGGCCTAGCGGGGGGAGGGAGACCCAGTACTTC.

V is TRBV10-3 and J is TRBJ2-1; 14 positions agree with TRBD2. The germline gives CDR1 ENHRY, CDR2 SYGVKD. J gave up 0 bases and V 10 bases, and 14 bases lay outside the gene matches. There are 19 residues in the CDR3. This chain's CDR3 is CATGDRTSGGRSSYNEQFF. In DNA form, the CDR3 reads TGTGCCACCGGCGATCGGACTAGCGGGGGGCGCAGCTCCTACAATGAGCAGTTCTTC.

The chain links TRBV5-1 to TRBJ2-1; the D gene is possibly TRBD2 (5 bases). V was pared by 0 bases and J by 10 bases, with 17 bases between. The CDR3 covers 15 residues. The V gene's germline CDR1 is SGHRS and CDR2 YFSETQ. CDR3 coding DNA: TGCGCCAGCAGCTTGGCGGGCGGGCCCCCCAGGGAGCAGTTCTTC. Its translation: CASSLAGGPPREQFF.

This chain uses TRBV5-4 with TRBJ2-5; 8 bases match TRBD2. After removal of 2 bases from V and 1 base from J, the junction contained 4 bases not matched to a gene. The CDR3 runs 15 residues. Germline V gene sequence: CDR1 SGHNT, CDR2 YYREEE (reference sequence). The CDR3 protein is CASSFSGGGQETQYF. CDR3 in DNA: TGTGCCAGCAGCTTCAGCGGGGGAGGCCAAGAGACCCAGTACTTC.

This chain connects TRBV19 to TRBJ1-6, with 8 bases identical to TRBD1. V gave up 3 bases and J gave up 5 bases; unmatched junction bases: 0. The CDR3 contains 14 residues. Germline lookup yields CDR1 LNHDA and CDR2 SQIVND (reference sequence). CDR3 in DNA: TGTGCCAGTAGTATGACAGGGGATAATTCACCCCTCCACTTT. This encodes CASSMTGDNSPLHF.

The CDR3 DNA reads TGTGCCAGCAGCCCGGTCCGGGGGGAGCTGTTTTTT. Protein: CASSPVRGELFF. V and J are TRBV7-9 and TRBJ2-2, with D unresolved. There are 12 residues in the CDR3. Trimming removed 5 bases from V and 8 bases from J, with 9 bases in between. The germline CDR1 and CDR2 sequences are SEHNR and FQNEAQ (reference sequence).

The chain uses TRBV27 and TRBJ1-2; D perhaps matches TRBD1 (6 bases). V was clipped by 6 bases and J by 8 bases, with 13 bases between them. This CDR3 is built from 12 residues. Germline V lookup: CDR1 MNHEY, CDR2 SMNVEV (reference sequence). CDR3 DNA: TGTGCCAGCAGGACAGGATTAGGAGGCTACACCTTC. Its protein is CASRTGLGGYTF.

The chain recombines TRBV7-9 with TRBJ1-1; D gene ambiguous. Germline V gene data show CDR1 as SEHNR and CDR2 as FQNEAQ (reference sequence). With 6 bases removed from V and 1 base from J, the gap between germline ends came to 12 bases. This CDR3 contains 14 residues. The CDR3 is CASRGYSGNTEAFF. The CDR3 region has the DNA TGTGCCAGCAGAGGGTATAGCGGGAACACTGAAGCTTTCTTT.

The chain employs TRBV3-1 (or the pseudogene TRBV3-2) and TRBJ1-3; D is undetermined. Trimming took off 2 bases at V and 1 base at J, with 6 bases between the two ends. The CDR3 consists of 14 residues. CDR1 is LGHDT and CDR2 is YNNKEL in the germline V gene (reference sequence). As DNA, the CDR3 is TGTGCCAGCAGCCAAAGCAATTCTGGAAACACCATATATTTT. It is translated as CASSQSNSGNTIYF.

The V and J genes are TRBV18 and TRBJ2-2, with 7 bases aligning to TRBD1. With 2 bases clipped from V and 3 bases from J, the junction kept 3 bases outside the gene matches. The CDR3 extends over 15 amino acids. CDR1 is KGHSH, CDR2 LQKENI, per germline. In DNA, the CDR3 is TGTGCCAGCTCACCAAACAGGGGAGACACCGGGGAGCTGTTTTTT. Translation gives CASSPNRGDTGELFF.

The V gene is TRBV19, the J gene TRBJ1-1; D is ambiguous. Trimming shortened V by 8 bases and J by 0 bases, and 13 bases separated the two germline ends. The CDR3 is made up of 14 amino acids. Germline CDR1 is LNHDA and CDR2 is SQIVND (reference sequence). The CDR3 loop is CASEGGLMNTEAFF. The CDR3, as DNA: TGTGCCAGTGAAGGAGGATTAATGAACACTGAAGCTTTCTTT.

V is TRBV3-1 (or the pseudogene TRBV3-2) and J is TRBJ2-7; TRBD1 matches at 7 bases. CDR1 is LGHDT and CDR2 is YNNKEL in the germline V gene (reference sequence). This CDR3 has 14 residues. V dropped 4 bases and J dropped 3; count of bases not matched to a gene: 6. In nucleotides, the CDR3 is TGTGCCAGCAGCCCCCAGACAGGGAGCTACGAGCAGTACTTC. It is translated as CASSPQTGSYEQYF.

The genes are TRBV6-5 and TRBJ1-2, with D uncertain. The V gene's germline CDR1 is MNHEY and CDR2 SVGAGI. V lost 7 bases and J lost 2, with 14 bases in between. There are 14 residues in the CDR3. CDR3 coding DNA: TGTGCCAGCAACAACAGAGACACGAACTATGGCTACACCTTC. Translated, it gives CASNNRDTNYGYTF.

The V call is TRBV5-1, the J call TRBJ2-1; 8 nucleotides match TRBD2. J was trimmed by 9 bases and V by 2 bases; bases with no gene match: 10. This CDR3 has 15 residues. Per germline, CDR1 SGHRS and CDR2 YFSETQ. The CDR3 DNA reads as TGCGCCAGCAGCTTTTCGGCGGGGGGAAGCGGTGAGCAGTTCTTC. This gives the protein CASSFSAGGSGEQFF.

The genes are TRBV7-9 and TRBJ2-1; D not resolved. The V gene's germline CDR1 is SEHNR and CDR2 FQNEAQ (reference sequence). The CDR3 spans 17 residues. The V and J ends lost 1 base and 6 bases respectively, with 19 bases between them. CDR3 sequence reads: CASSLDILRGSINEQFF. DNA for the CDR3: TGTGCCAGCAGCTTAGATATTCTCCGAGGCAGCATCAATGAGCAGTTCTTC.

Here the CDR3 reads CASSENGEVAGYTF. Written as DNA, the CDR3 is TGTGCCAGCAGCGAGAATGGGGAGGTCGCTGGCTACACCTTC. The rearrangement uses TRBV2 and TRBJ1-2; no firm D call. This CDR3 has 14 amino acids. V was shortened by 6 bases and J by 7 bases, with 18 bases between the two germline ends. Looked up from germline, CDR1 is SNHLY and CDR2 is FYNNEI.

The chain couples TRBV30 to TRBJ1-3; 9 bases align to TRBD1. The J segment lost 3 bases and the V segment lost 3 bases, leaving 12 bases of the junction unmatched. This CDR3 spans 17 amino acids. In germline, CDR1 is GTSNPN, CDR2 SVGIG (reference sequence). CDR3 sequence: CAWRAPPGQGYGNTIYF. In DNA, the CDR3 is TGTGCCTGGAGAGCCCCTCCGGGACAGGGTTATGGAAACACCATATATTTT.

The chain employs TRBV19 and TRBJ2-5; no definite D call. Germline loops: CDR1 LNHDA, CDR2 SQIVND (reference sequence). The CDR3 totals 12 residues. V was clipped by 4 bases and J by 5 bases, with 8 bases between them. The CDR3 region has the DNA TGTGCCAGTAGTAGGCCCCATGAGACCCAGTACTTC. It specifies CASSRPHETQYF.

The chain employs TRBV5-6 and TRBJ2-3, with 7 bases matching TRBD2. The J segment lost 4 bases and the V segment lost 0 bases, leaving 11 bases of the junction unmatched. Germline-derived CDR1 and CDR2 are SGHDT and YYEEEE. The CDR3 consists of 17 residues. The CDR3 sequence is CASSLDAGRVVPDTQYF. The CDR3 DNA reads TGTGCCAGCAGCTTGGACGCAGGGAGGGTGGTTCCAGATACGCAGTATTTT.

The chain recombines TRBV12-2 with TRBJ1-6; the table's TRBD1 call for D was not verified on the DNA. TRBV12-2 has pseudogene status. This CDR3 is built from 20 residues. CDR3 nucleotides: TGTGCAAGTCGCCCAGATGCGGGACAGGGGGTAATGGGGTATAATTCACCCCTCCACTTT. It encodes CASRPDAGQGVMGYNSPLHF.

V usage is TRBV10-3 and J usage is TRBJ2-5, with TRBD1 identical over 11 bases. CDR3 size: 14 residues. V was pared by 6 bases and J by 5 bases, with 5 bases of the junction left unmatched. The V gene's germline CDR1 is ENHRY and CDR2 SYGVKD. Here the CDR3 reads CAISPGQGVETQYF. CDR3 bases: TGTGCCATCAGCCCGGGACAGGGGGTCGAGACCCAGTACTTC.

The chain recombines TRBV5-1 with TRBJ2-3; 8 bases match TRBD1. The germline V gene has CDR1 SGHRS and CDR2 YFSETQ. The CDR3 is 16 residues long. Trimming cost V 4 bases and J 0 bases; bases outside gene matches: 7. CDR3 DNA: TGCGCCAGCAGCAAAGGACAGGGAATGAGCACAGATACGCAGTATTTT. Protein product: CASSKGQGMSTDTQYF.

This clone was counted once. The chain recombines TRBV5-5 with TRBJ2-7; 8 bases line up with TRBD1. The CDR3 has 14 amino acids. Germline CDR1 and CDR2: SGHKS and YYEKEE (reference sequence). V shed 0 bases and J 5 bases; nucleotides not matched to a gene: 4. The CDR3 nucleotides are TGTGCCAGCAGCTTGGGGGACAGGAGAGACGAGCAGTACTTC. It yields the protein CASSLGDRRDEQYF. The full variable domain, its missing parts supplied by reference TRBV5-5 and TRBJ2-7, is DAGVTQSPTHLIKTRGQQVTLRCSPISGHKSVSWYQQVLGQGPQFIFQYYEKEERGRGNFPDRFSARQFPNYSSELNVNALLLGDSALYLCASSLGDRRDEQYFGPGTRLTVT.

The J gene is TRBJ2-1, the V gene TRBV24-1; TRBD2 aligns across 16 bases. J was trimmed by 6 bases and V by 9 bases; bases with no gene match: 1. CDR3 length equals 14 residues. CDR1 is KGHDR and CDR2 is SFDVKD in the germline V gene. CDR3 in amino acids: CATGTSGGVNEQFF. In nucleotides, the CDR3 is TGTGCCACCGGGACTAGCGGGGGGGTCAATGAGCAGTTCTTC.

CDR3 DNA sequence: TGCAGTGCTAGTCTAGCGGGTAAAAGCACAGATACGCAGTATTTT. Its protein product is CSASLAGKSTDTQYF. The rearrangement joins TRBV20-1 to TRBJ2-3; 8 bases fit TRBD2. Per the germline V gene, CDR1 is DFQATT and CDR2 is SNEGSKA (reference sequence). This CDR3 region has 15 residues. V dropped 3 bases and J dropped 0; count of bases not matched to a gene: 5.